A selection of T cell receptor beta chains follows, all from one sample in a study of T cells in Graves' hyperthyroidism and ophthalmopathy. Each CDR3 protein gets one entry after TCRdb re-called the multiplex PCR reads with MiXCR. The data show roughly 350,000 distinct CDR3 sequences, with around 13% seen just once and 34% held by the top ten. Sequenced: blood. The receptors derive from a woman aged 40 to 50 with Graves' ophthalmopathy. Both conserved end residues are trimmed from each CDR3.

TRBV18	ASSPASGGGNTQY
TRBV7-8	ASSLDRGAGQPQH
TRBV19	ASSSRRTVNEQF
TRBV12-3/TRBV12-4	ASSGPPGNTIY
TRBV28	ASSPHDRGGEQY
TRBV18	ASSPRPASGNTIY
TRBV30	AWSLPPSGLAQF
TRBV13	ASSIGQGSYEQY
TRBV20-1	SARDLAGGRETQY
TRBV12-3/TRBV12-4	ASSHEGYNSPLH
TRBV27	ASSLGGDQPQH
TRBV20-1	SAEGLAGDTQY
TRBV12-3/TRBV12-4	ASMDRSGANVLT
TRBV6-1	ASIQSGAGYGYT
TRBV5-1	ASSLWQVDDGYT
TRBV13	ASSTMTGFETQY
TRBV7-9	ASSPTGINTEAF
TRBV6-1	ASSGLAVGTDTQY
TRBV7-8	ASSLTFRGARTEAF
TRBV2	ASGGRGHDSPLH
TRBV6-1	ASSWREVASEQF
TRBV12-3/TRBV12-4	ASSHGGSGNTIY